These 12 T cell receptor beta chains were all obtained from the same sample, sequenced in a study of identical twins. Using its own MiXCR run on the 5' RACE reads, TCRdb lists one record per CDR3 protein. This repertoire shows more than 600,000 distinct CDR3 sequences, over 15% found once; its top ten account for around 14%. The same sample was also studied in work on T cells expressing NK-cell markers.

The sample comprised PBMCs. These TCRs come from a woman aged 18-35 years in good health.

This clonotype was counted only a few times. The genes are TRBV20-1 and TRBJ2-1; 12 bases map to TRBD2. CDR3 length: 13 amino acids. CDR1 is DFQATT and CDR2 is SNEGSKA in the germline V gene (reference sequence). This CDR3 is CSSVTSGRNEQFF. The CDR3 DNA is TGCAGCAGTGTAACTAGCGGGAGGAATGAGCAGTTCTTC.

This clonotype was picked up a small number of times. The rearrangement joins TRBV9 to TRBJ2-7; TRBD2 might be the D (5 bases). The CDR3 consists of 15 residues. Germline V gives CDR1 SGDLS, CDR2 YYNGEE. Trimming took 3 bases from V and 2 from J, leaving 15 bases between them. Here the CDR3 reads CASSGGLGSPYEQYF. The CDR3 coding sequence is TGTGCCAGCAGCGGAGGGCTAGGGTCTCCCTACGAGCAGTACTTC.

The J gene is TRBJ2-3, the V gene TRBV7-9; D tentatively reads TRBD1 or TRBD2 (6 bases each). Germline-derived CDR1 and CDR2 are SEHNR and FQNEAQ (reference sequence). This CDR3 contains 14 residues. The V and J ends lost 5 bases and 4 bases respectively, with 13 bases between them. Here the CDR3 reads CASSPEGGADTQYF. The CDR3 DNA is TGTGCCAGCAGCCCGGAGGGGGGCGCAGATACGCAGTATTTT.

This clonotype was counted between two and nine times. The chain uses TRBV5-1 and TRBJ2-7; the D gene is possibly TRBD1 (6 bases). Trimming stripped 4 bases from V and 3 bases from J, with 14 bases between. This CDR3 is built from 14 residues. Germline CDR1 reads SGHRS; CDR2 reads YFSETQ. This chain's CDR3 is CASSPTGLLYEQYF. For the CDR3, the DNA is TGCGCCAGCAGCCCCACAGGGCTCCTCTACGAGCAGTACTTC. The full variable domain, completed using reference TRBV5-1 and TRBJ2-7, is KAGVTQTPRYLIKTRGQQVTLSCSPISGHRSVSWYQQTPGQGLQFLFEYFSETQRNKGNFPGRFSGRQFSNSRSEMNVSTLELGDSALYLCASSPTGLLYEQYFGPGTRLTVT.

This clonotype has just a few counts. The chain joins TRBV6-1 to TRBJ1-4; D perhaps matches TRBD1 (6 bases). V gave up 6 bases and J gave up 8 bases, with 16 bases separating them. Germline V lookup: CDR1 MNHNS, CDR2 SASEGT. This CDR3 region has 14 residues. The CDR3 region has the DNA TGTGCCAGCAGGACACAGGGCGTTCGGGAAAAACTGTTTTTT. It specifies CASRTQGVREKLFF.

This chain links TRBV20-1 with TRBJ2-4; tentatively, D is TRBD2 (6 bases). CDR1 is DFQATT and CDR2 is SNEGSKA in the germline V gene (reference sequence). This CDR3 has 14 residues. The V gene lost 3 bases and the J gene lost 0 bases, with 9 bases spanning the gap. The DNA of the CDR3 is TGCAGTGCTAGTGAGGGACTAGCCAAAAACATTCAGTACTTC. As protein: CSASEGLAKNIQYF.

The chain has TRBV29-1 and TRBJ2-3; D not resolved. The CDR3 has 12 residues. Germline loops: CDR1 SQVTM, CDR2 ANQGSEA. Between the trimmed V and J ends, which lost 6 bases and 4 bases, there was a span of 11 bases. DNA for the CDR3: TGCAGCGTCCAAATCGTGGCAGATACGCAGTATTTT. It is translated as CSVQIVADTQYF.

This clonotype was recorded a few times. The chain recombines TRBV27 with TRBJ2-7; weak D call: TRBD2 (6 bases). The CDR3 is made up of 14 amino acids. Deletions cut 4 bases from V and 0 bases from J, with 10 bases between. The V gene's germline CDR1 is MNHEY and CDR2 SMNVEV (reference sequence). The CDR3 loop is CASSSGGVSYEQYF. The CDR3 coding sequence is TGTGCCAGCAGTTCAGGCGGGGTCTCCTACGAGCAGTACTTC.

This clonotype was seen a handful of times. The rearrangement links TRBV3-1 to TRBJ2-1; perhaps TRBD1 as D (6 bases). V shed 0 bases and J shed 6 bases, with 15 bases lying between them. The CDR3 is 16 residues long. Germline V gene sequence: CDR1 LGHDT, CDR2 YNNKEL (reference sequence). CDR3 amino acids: CASSQDGPGAGNEQFF. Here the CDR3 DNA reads TGTGCCAGCAGCCAAGATGGGCCAGGGGCCGGCAATGAGCAGTTCTTC.

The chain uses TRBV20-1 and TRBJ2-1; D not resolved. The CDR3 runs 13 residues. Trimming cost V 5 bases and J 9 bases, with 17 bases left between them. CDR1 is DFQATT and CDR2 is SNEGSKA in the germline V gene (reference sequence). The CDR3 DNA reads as TGCAGTGCTTCTTGGGTCGCGCGTGCTGAGCAGTTCTTC. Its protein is CSASWVARAEQFF.

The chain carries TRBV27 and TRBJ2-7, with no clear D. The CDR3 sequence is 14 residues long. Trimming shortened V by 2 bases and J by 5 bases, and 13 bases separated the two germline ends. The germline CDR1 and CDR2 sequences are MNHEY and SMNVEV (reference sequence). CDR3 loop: CASSLRVVSHEQYF. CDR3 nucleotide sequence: TGTGCCAGCAGTTTACGGGTTGTAAGCCACGAGCAGTACTTC.

The CDR3 nucleotides are TGCGCCAGCAGCCAAGAGGAGAGAAAATGGTTGGGGGCACCCCTCCACTTT. It encodes CASSQEERKWLGAPLHF. The chain joins TRBV4-3 to TRBJ1-6, with a tentative D call TRBD1 (5 bases). This CDR3 contains 17 residues. Trimming took 0 bases from V and 11 from J, leaving 20 bases between them. Germline V gene lookup returns CDR1 LGHNA and CDR2 YSLEER.